This T cell receptor beta chain was retrieved from a study of patients and donors after allogeneic stem cell transplantation. Germline CDR1 and CDR2: SGHTA and FQGTGA. Trimming left V 0 bases short and J 1 base short, with 6 bases between. The CDR3 extends over 14 amino acids. This clonotype was counted only a few times. TCRdb called the RT-PCR reads again in MiXCR, with one record for every CDR3 protein. The sample carries roughly 250,000 distinct CDR3 sequences, 13% to 15% recorded once. The receptor comes from a human donor who was either an allogeneic HSCT recipient or a stem cell or donor lymphocyte infusion donor (not recorded which). It is not recorded whose cells these are; they may come from a transplant donor. Sequencing used blood, either unsorted or a sorted T cell fraction (not recorded which). This chain links TRBV7-3 with TRBJ1-1; D is uncertain. In DNA, the CDR3 is TGTGCCAGCAGCTTAACGGGTCGGAACACTGAAGCTTTCTTT. Translation: CASSLTGRNTEAFF.